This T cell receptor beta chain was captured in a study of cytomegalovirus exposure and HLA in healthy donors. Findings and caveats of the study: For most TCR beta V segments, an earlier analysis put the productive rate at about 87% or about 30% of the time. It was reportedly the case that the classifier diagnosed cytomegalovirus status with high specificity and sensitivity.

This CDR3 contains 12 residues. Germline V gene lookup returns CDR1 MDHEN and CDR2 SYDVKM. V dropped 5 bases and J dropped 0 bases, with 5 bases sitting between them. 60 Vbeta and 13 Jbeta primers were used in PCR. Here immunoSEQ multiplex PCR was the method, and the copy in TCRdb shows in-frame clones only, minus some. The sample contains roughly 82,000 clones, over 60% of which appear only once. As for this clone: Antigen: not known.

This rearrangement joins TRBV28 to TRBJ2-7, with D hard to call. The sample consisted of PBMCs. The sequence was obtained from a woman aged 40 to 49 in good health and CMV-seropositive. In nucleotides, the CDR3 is TGTGCCAGCAGTCATCCCTCCTACGAGCAGTACTTC. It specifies CASSHPSYEQYF.